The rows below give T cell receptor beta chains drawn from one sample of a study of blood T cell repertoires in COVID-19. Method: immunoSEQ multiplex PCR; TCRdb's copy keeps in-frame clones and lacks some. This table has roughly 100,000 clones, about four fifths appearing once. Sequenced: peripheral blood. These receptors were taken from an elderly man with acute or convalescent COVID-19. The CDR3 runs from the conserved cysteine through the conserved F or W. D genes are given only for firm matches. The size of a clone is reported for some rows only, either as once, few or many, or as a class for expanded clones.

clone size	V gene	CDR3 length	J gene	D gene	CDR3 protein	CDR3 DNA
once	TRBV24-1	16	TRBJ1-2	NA	CATSDSTTGGVYGYTF	TGTGCCACCAGTGATTCAACGACAGGAGGCGTCTATGGCTACACCTTC
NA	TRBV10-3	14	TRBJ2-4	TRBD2	CAISPTSGLDIQYF	TGTGCCATCAGCCCGACTAGCGGGTTGGACATTCAGTACTTC
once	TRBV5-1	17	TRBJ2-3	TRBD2	CASSWGRSGGRYDTQYF	TGCGCCAGCAGCTGGGGAAGGAGCGGGGGCCGATACGATACGCAGTATTTT
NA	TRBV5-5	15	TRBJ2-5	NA	CASSLGTAGGETQYF	TGTGCCAGCAGCTTGGGGACAGCTGGTGGGGAGACCCAGTACTTC
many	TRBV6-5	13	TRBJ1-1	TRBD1	CASSLGQGTEAFF	TGTGCCAGCAGTTTGGGACAGGGGACTGAAGCTTTCTTT
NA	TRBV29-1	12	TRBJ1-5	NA	CSVLLRGQPQHF	TGCAGCGTTCTGCTAAGAGGGCAGCCCCAGCATTTT
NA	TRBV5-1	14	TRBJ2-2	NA	CASSSDREVGELFF	TGCGCCAGCAGCTCCGACAGGGAGGTCGGGGAGCTGTTTTTT
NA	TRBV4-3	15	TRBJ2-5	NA	CASSQGGAGKETQYF	TGCGCCAGCAGCCAAGGTGGGGCAGGGAAAGAGACCCAGTACTTC
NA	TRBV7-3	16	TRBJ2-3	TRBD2	CASSLRTSGTADTQYF	TGTGCCAGCAGCTTAAGGACTAGCGGGACGGCAGATACGCAGTATTTT
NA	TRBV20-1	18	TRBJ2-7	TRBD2	CSASLSRTSGTLRYEQYF	TGCAGTGCTAGTTTATCCAGGACTAGCGGCACCTTGCGCTACGAGCAGTACTTC
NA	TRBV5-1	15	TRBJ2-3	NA	CASSFQAMVPDTQYF	TGCGCCAGCAGCTTCCAAGCGATGGTACCAGATACGCAGTATTTT
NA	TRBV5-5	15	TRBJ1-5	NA	CASSLDGQTYQPQHF	TGTGCCAGCAGCTTAGATGGACAGACGTATCAGCCCCAGCATTTT
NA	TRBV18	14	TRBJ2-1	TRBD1	CASSPPTGSDEQFF	TGTGCCAGCTCACCACCGACAGGGTCGGATGAGCAGTTCTTC